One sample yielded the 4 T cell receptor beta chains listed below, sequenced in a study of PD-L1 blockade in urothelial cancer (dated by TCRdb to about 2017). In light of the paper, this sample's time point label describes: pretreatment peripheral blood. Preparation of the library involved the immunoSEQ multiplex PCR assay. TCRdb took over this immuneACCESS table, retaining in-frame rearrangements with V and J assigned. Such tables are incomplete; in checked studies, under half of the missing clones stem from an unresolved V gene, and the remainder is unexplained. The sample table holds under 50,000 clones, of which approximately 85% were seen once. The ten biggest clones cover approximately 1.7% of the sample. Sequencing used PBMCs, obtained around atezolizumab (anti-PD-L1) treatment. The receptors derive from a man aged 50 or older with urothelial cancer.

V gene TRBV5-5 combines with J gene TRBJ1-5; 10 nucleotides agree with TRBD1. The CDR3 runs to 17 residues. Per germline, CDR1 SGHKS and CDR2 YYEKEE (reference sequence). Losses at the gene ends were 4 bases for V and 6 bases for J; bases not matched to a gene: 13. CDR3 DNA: TGTGCCAGCAGCCCCCAGGGTGGGACAGGGGATACTCAGCCCCAGCATTTT. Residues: CASSPQGGTGDTQPQHF.

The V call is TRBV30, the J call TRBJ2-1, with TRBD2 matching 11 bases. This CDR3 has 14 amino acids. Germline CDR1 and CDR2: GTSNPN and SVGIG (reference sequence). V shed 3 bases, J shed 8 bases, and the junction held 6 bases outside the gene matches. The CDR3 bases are TGTGCCTGGAGACTAGCGGGAGCAGGGGATGAGCAGTTCTTC. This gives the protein CAWRLAGAGDEQFF.

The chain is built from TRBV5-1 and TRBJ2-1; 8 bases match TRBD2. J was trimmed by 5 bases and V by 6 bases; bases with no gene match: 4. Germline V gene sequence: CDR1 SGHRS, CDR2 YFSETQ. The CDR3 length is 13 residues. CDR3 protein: CASKAGGDNEQFF. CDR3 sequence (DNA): TGCGCCAGCAAGGCGGGAGGAGACAATGAGCAGTTCTTC.

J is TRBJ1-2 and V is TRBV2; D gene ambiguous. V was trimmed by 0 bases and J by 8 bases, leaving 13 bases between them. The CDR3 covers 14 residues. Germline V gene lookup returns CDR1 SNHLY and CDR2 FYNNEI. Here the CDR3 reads CASSEAHLTGGYTF. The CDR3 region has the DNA TGTGCCAGCAGTGAAGCCCATCTGACCGGGGGCTACACCTTC.